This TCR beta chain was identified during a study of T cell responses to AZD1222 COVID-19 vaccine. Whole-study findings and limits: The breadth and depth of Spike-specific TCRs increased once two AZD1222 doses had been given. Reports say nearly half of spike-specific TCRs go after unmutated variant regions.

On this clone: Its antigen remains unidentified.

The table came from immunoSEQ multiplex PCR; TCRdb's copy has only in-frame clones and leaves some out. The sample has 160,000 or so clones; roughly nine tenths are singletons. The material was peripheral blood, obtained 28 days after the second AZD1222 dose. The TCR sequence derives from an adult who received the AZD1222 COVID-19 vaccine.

The CDR3 DNA reads as TGTGCCAGCAGCTCCGACAGCTACTATGGCTACACCTTC. Translated, it gives CASSSDSYYGYTF. The rearrangement uses TRBV2 and TRBJ1-2, with a weak D call TRBD1 (5 bases). V lost 6 bases and J 3 bases, leaving 11 bases between the germline ends. The germline V gene has CDR1 SNHLY and CDR2 FYNNEI. The CDR3 covers 13 residues.